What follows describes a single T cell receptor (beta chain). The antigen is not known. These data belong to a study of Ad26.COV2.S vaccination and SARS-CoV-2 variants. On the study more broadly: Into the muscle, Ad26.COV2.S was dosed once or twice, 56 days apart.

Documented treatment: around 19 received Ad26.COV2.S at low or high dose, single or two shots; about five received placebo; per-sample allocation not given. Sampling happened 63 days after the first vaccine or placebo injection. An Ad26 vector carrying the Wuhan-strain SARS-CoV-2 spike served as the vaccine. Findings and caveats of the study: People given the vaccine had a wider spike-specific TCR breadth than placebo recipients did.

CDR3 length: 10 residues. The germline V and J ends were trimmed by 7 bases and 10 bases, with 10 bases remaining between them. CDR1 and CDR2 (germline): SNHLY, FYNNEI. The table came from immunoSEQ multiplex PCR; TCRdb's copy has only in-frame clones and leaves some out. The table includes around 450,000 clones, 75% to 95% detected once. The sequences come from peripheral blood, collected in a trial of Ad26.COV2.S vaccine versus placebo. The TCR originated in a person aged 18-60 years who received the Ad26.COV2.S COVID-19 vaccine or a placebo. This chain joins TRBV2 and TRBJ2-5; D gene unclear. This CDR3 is CASTLGSQYF. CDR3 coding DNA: TGTGCCAGCACATTAGGAAGCCAGTACTTC.